The 27 T cell receptor beta chains reported below all come from one sample, sequenced in a study of shared clonotypes between healthy human individuals. Naive CD8 cells lacked CD45RO and underwent positive selection for CCR7, leaving out terminally differentiated effector memory CD45RA+ cells. TCRdb's table, derived via immunoSEQ multiplex PCR, lists solely in-frame clones and lacks some. The data hold roughly 850,000 clones, with roughly 96% observed a single time. The sample comprised naive CD8+ T cells sorted from blood. The receptors shown here come from a man under 40 in good health.

V usage is TRBV14 and J usage is TRBJ2-3; no reliable D call. Germline V CDR1 and CDR2: SGHDN, FVKESK. This CDR3 has 16 residues. V lost 2 bases and J 2 bases, leaving 14 bases between the germline ends. The CDR3 coding sequence is TGTGCCAGCAGCCAATTAGCCTATTCAGCCACAGATACGCAGTATTTT. Its translation is CASSQLAYSATDTQYF.

The rearrangement links TRBV5-4 to TRBJ2-5, with D possibly being TRBD2 (6 bases). V lost 10 bases, J lost 4 bases, and 20 bases lay in between. This CDR3 has 14 amino acids. Germline values: CDR1 SGHNT, CDR2 YYREEE (reference sequence). CDR3 in amino acids: CAWGGLPVSETQYF. The CDR3 DNA reads TGTGCCTGGGGAGGACTGCCCGTCTCAGAGACCCAGTACTTC.

To note about this clone: Germline is not matched at one junction end, which may reflect a read error. This chain links TRBV6-1 with TRBJ2-7, with D possibly being TRBD1 (6 bases). Germline values: CDR1 MNHNS, CDR2 SASEGT. The CDR3 contains 12 residues. CDR3 nucleotides: TGTGCCAGCAGTGAAGAGGGGGTACTATCGGCATTC. Translated: CASSEEGVLSAF.

The genes are TRBV11-1 and TRBJ1-1; unclear D gene. Looked up from germline, CDR1 is SGHAT and CDR2 is FQDESV (reference sequence). CDR3 length: 13 residues. V lost 4 bases to trimming and J lost 1 base, with 7 bases between them. The CDR3 DNA follows: TGTGCCAGCAGCTACACCCGGAACACTGAAGCTTTCTTT. It translates to CASSYTRNTEAFF.

The chain is built from TRBV6-1 and TRBJ2-2; D gene ambiguous. The germline gives CDR1 MNHNS, CDR2 SASEGT. CDR3 size: 13 residues. V was trimmed by 4 bases and J by 8 bases, leaving 11 bases between them. CDR3 sequence reads: CASSGEKEGELFF. Here the CDR3 DNA reads TGTGCCAGCAGTGGCGAGAAGGAAGGGGAGCTGTTTTTT.

The rearrangement links TRBV4-1 to TRBJ2-7, with 8 nucleotides matching TRBD1. CDR1 is MGHRA, CDR2 YSYEKL, per germline. This CDR3 spans 15 amino acids. Unmatched junction bases numbered 7, after V lost 1 base and J lost 5 bases. In nucleotides, the CDR3 is TGCGCCAGCAGCCAAGCGCAGGGGGCATCTGACGAGCAGTACTTC. It encodes CASSQAQGASDEQYF.

This clone was seen just once. The chain couples TRBV28 to TRBJ2-1; D gene unclear. V was shortened by 2 bases and J by 7 bases, with 9 bases between the two germline ends. Looked up from germline, CDR1 is MDHEN and CDR2 is SYDVKM. CDR3 length: 13 residues. The CDR3, as DNA: TGTGCCAGCAGTTTAGGGTATCGGAATGAGCAGTTCTTC. Its protein is CASSLGYRNEQFF.

The chain couples TRBV5-1 to TRBJ2-3; unclear D gene. The CDR3 runs to 17 residues. Trimming shortened V by 0 bases and J by 0 bases, and 14 bases separated the two germline ends. In germline, CDR1 is SGHRS, CDR2 YFSETQ. The DNA for the CDR3 is TGCGCCAGCAGCTTGGCTGTGGTAAGAGCTAGCACAGATACGCAGTATTTT. Translated: CASSLAVVRASTDTQYF.

The J gene is TRBJ2-6, the V gene TRBV11-2; no reliable D call. V lost 2 bases and J lost 0, with 8 bases in between. Germline V lookup: CDR1 SGHAT, CDR2 FQNNGV. The CDR3 has 16 residues. This CDR3 reads CASSLNQASGANVLTF. CDR3 in DNA: TGTGCCAGCAGCTTAAACCAGGCCTCTGGGGCCAACGTCCTGACTTTC.

This rearrangement joins TRBV10-3 to TRBJ2-1, with TRBD2 matching 10 bases. The CDR3 has 13 amino acids. The J segment lost 4 bases and the V segment lost 10 bases, leaving 4 bases of the junction unmatched. Germline CDR1 ENHRY, CDR2 SYGVKD. CDR3 loop: CATGLADYNEQFF. The CDR3 region has the DNA TGTGCCACCGGACTAGCGGATTACAATGAGCAGTTCTTC.

This CDR3 reads CASSLEPEGSGELFF. The CDR3 DNA follows: TGTGCCAGCAGCTTAGAGCCGGAGGGTTCCGGGGAGCTGTTTTTT. The chain uses TRBV7-9 and TRBJ2-2, with a weak D call TRBD2 (6 bases). Trimming cost V 1 base and J 6 bases, with 12 bases left between them. The CDR3 totals 15 residues. Germline values: CDR1 SEHNR, CDR2 FQNEAQ (reference sequence).

On this clone itself: Other nucleotide sequences in the sample specify the same CDR3. The gene calls are TRBV4-1 and TRBJ2-5; D not certain. Trimming cost V 0 bases and J 5 bases, with 7 bases left between them. This CDR3 has 13 amino acids. The V gene's germline CDR1 is MGHRA and CDR2 YSYEKL. The CDR3 DNA follows: TGCGCCAGCAGCCAAGATCTTCTGGAGACCCAGTACTTC. Amino acid sequence: CASSQDLLETQYF.

The chain employs TRBV4-1 and TRBJ2-7; TRBD1 aligns across 11 bases. The CDR3 sequence is 16 residues long. Germline trimming cut 0 bases from V and 7 bases from J; bases unmatched to any gene: 8. Germline-derived CDR1 and CDR2 are MGHRA and YSYEKL. The CDR3 here is CASSQDRTGGAEEQYF. The CDR3 nucleotides read TGCGCCAGCAGCCAAGACCGGACAGGGGGCGCGGAGGAGCAGTACTTC.

This chain uses TRBV29-1 with TRBJ2-5, with 13 bases matching TRBD2. CDR3 length: 14 residues. Germline V gives CDR1 SQVTM, CDR2 ANQGSEA. Germline trimming cut 4 bases from V and 6 bases from J; bases unmatched to any gene: 5. The CDR3 DNA sequence: TGCAGCGTTGGACGACTAGCGGGAGGCAAGACCCAGTACTTC. Translation gives CSVGRLAGGKTQYF.

As for this clone: Other DNA variants within this sample encode the same CDR3. The rearrangement uses TRBV29-1 and TRBJ2-7; D possibly corresponds to TRBD1 (5 bases). CDR3 length equals 12 residues. The V gene lost 4 bases and the J gene lost 4 bases, with 11 bases spanning the gap. In germline, CDR1 is SQVTM, CDR2 ANQGSEA. The CDR3 loop is CSVVWGRYEQYF. CDR3 nucleotide sequence: TGCAGCGTTGTCTGGGGCAGGTACGAGCAGTACTTC.

V usage is TRBV6-5 and J usage is TRBJ1-1; D remains ambiguous. The germline gives CDR1 MNHEY, CDR2 SVGAGI. The CDR3 contains 15 residues. Trimming stripped 2 bases from V and 6 bases from J, with 16 bases between. The CDR3 here is CASSYVLPLASEAFF. The CDR3 coding sequence is TGTGCCAGCAGTTACGTCCTTCCACTCGCCTCTGAAGCTTTCTTT.

The CDR3 nucleotides read TGTGCCAGCAGCTTGCTGGGGGTAGAGCTGTTTTTT. It yields the protein CASSLLGVELFF. The chain combines TRBV11-2 with TRBJ2-2, with D possibly being TRBD1 or TRBD2 (5 bases each). V lost 3 bases, J lost 11 bases, and 10 bases lay in between. The CDR3 is made up of 12 amino acids. Germline V lookup: CDR1 SGHAT, CDR2 FQNNGV.

This rearrangement joins TRBV9 to TRBJ1-3; D is unresolved. V was cut by 2 bases and J by 0 bases, with 18 bases left in between. There are 18 residues in the CDR3. Germline lookup yields CDR1 SGDLS and CDR2 YYNGEE. The CDR3 here is CASSVSYRATNSGNTIYF. The CDR3 DNA sequence: TGTGCCAGCAGCGTTTCCTACAGAGCTACTAACTCTGGAAACACCATATATTTT.

The J gene is TRBJ1-1, the V gene TRBV6-4; D unclear. With 6 bases removed from V and 5 bases from J, the gap between germline ends came to 19 bases. In germline, CDR1 is MRHNA, CDR2 SNTAGT. The length of the CDR3 is 15 residues. Here the CDR3 reads CASRVESSGRTEAFF. The CDR3 nucleotides read TGTGCCAGCAGAGTAGAATCGTCAGGAAGGACTGAAGCTTTCTTT.

Here the CDR3 DNA reads TGCGCCAGCAGCTTGCGTGGGACTAGCTTATACGAGCAGTACTTC. Amino acid sequence: CASSLRGTSLYEQYF. The chain joins TRBV5-1 to TRBJ2-7; 9 bases are a match to TRBD2. V shed 1 base, J shed 4 bases, and the junction held 6 bases outside the gene matches. Looked up from germline, CDR1 is SGHRS and CDR2 is YFSETQ. CDR3 length: 15 residues.

The J gene is TRBJ2-6, the V gene TRBV27; the D is unclear. Germline values: CDR1 MNHEY, CDR2 SMNVEV (reference sequence). V gave up 5 bases and J gave up 2 bases, with 10 bases separating them. This CDR3 comprises 15 residues. CDR3 amino acids: CASSTQRPGANVLTF. In DNA form, the CDR3 reads TGTGCCAGCAGTACCCAGCGACCTGGGGCCAACGTCCTGACTTTC.

There are a few counts of this clone. V and J are TRBV4-3 and TRBJ1-1; tentative D call: TRBD1 (5 bases). The CDR3 contains 16 residues. Deletions cut 0 bases from V and 1 base from J, with 12 bases between. Germline CDR1 LGHNA, CDR2 YSLEER. CDR3 nucleotides: TGCGCCAGCAGCCAAGATTGGAGAACAGGGAACACTGAAGCTTTCTTT. Its translation is CASSQDWRTGNTEAFF.

Concerning this clone: Different DNA sequences within this sample yield the same CDR3. The CDR3 loop is CASSLAGADEQFF. The CDR3 DNA reads TGTGCCAGCAGCTTAGCAGGGGCCGACGAGCAGTTCTTC. The chain joins TRBV7-9 to TRBJ2-1; D perhaps matches TRBD1 (5 bases). The CDR3 totals 13 residues. The V end lost 0 bases, the J end lost 10 bases, and 10 bases lay between the germline ends. Per the germline V gene, CDR1 is SEHNR and CDR2 is FQNEAQ (reference sequence).

The gene calls are TRBV6-5 and TRBJ1-2; D unresolved. The V end was cut by 0 bases, the J end by 3 bases, with 8 bases between. This CDR3 region has 14 residues. Germline assignment: CDR1 MNHEY and CDR2 SVGAGI. The CDR3 sequence: CASSYSWEDYGYTF. Written as DNA, the CDR3 is TGTGCCAGCAGTTACTCGTGGGAGGACTATGGCTACACCTTC.

This chain joins TRBV27 and TRBJ2-1; 11 nucleotides match TRBD1. V gave up 6 bases and J gave up 0 bases; unmatched junction bases: 1. CDR3 size: 15 residues. Germline V gene data show CDR1 as MNHEY and CDR2 as SMNVEV (reference sequence). CDR3 in DNA: TGTGCCAGCAGGGACAGGGGGCGCTCCTACAATGAGCAGTTCTTC. Its protein product is CASRDRGRSYNEQFF.

The chain uses TRBV28 and TRBJ2-7; 10 bases match TRBD1. This CDR3 has 14 residues. The germline CDR1 and CDR2 sequences are MDHEN and SYDVKM. Germline trimming cut 11 bases from V and 3 bases from J; bases unmatched to any gene: 10. The DNA of the CDR3 is TGTGCCGTTTACGGGACAGGGGTTCGCTACGAGCAGTACTTC. Translation gives CAVYGTGVRYEQYF.

This chain links TRBV13 with TRBJ1-2; TRBD1 is a possible D gene (6 bases). CDR1 PRHDT and CDR2 FYEKMQ come from the germline V gene (reference sequence). The CDR3 runs to 14 residues. V lost 0 bases, J lost 5 bases, and 10 bases lay in between. CDR3 in DNA: TGTGCCAGCAGCTTAGGGCCCACAGGGTATGGCTACACCTTC. Translation gives CASSLGPTGYGYTF.